A selection of T cell receptor beta chains follows, all from one sample in a study of blood T cell repertoires in COVID-19. The protocol was immunoSEQ multiplex PCR, while the TCRdb copy is restricted to in-frame clones and leaves out a portion. Of more than 200,000 clones listed, around 81% were seen once; the top ten hold 7.4%. Material for sequencing was PBMCs or T cells enriched from blood (not recorded which). These TCRs come from a woman aged 40 to 50 with acute COVID-19. CDR3s include the opening cysteine and the closing phenylalanine or tryptophan. Clone size, where shown, is once, few, many, or a class for clones that have expanded.

size	V	J	CDR3
once	TRBV7-9	TRBJ2-1	CASSLAGGPVPFF
once	TRBV12-1	TRBJ1-6	CASSLGRGSYNSPLHF
once	TRBV28	TRBJ2-7	CASTKGTSGRYEQYF
-	TRBV5-6	TRBJ1-5	CASSAGQLIGSQPQHF
-	TRBV5-1	TRBJ2-2	CASRLGTSGGGTGELFF
-	TRBV11-3	TRBJ2-1	CASSSWEAEQFF
-	TRBV12-5	TRBJ1-1	CASGLEWGKGRGTEAFF
few	TRBV2	TRBJ1-5	CASSEQGSNQPQHF
once	TRBV28	TRBJ1-1	CASSPFLPGREGTEAFF
-	TRBV7-2	TRBJ1-5	CASSLVVRGNQPQHF
-	TRBV4-1	TRBJ2-5	CASSQAETQYF
-	TRBV9	TRBJ2-1	CASSRTSVNNEQFF
-	TRBV15	TRBJ1-6	CATSTAGGATPLHF
-	TRBV18	TRBJ1-6	CASSLGTGSSPLHF
-	TRBV7-8	TRBJ2-3	CASSQGVDTQYF
-	TRBV15	TRBJ1-1	CATSATGGPSSEAFF
-	TRBV6-5	TRBJ2-3	CASTLSREMDTQYF
few	TRBV4-1	TRBJ1-5	CASSQVPGNLNNQPQHF
-	TRBV11-2	TRBJ2-2	CASSPLRRDAGELFF
-	TRBV7-3	TRBJ2-1	CASSLVAGGPTSEQFF
-	TRBV6-1	TRBJ2-3	CASSEERTSTDTQYF
-	TRBV10-1	TRBJ2-5	CASSWGQQETQYF
-	TRBV19	TRBJ1-2	CASSTGVGTYGYTF
-	TRBV6-5	TRBJ2-7	CASSLRDSTYEQYF
-	TRBV6-6	TRBJ1-2	CASSLDRGRTF
-	TRBV19	TRBJ1-4	CASRTRQGRANEKLFF
once	TRBV10-3	TRBJ2-5	CAISERGGQGQETQYF
-	TRBV18	TRBJ1-4	CASSLGQGNEKLFF
-	TRBV2	TRBJ1-4	CASSNGGTGTKLFF
-	TRBV27	TRBJ1-4	CASSLWQDNEKLFF
once	TRBV27	TRBJ1-2	CASSLSGGAHYGYTF
-	TRBV5-5	TRBJ2-7	CASNGEGVYEQYF
once	TRBV7-8	TRBJ1-1	CASSLVGTGDTEAFF
-	TRBV6-5	TRBJ1-2	CASSSTASNYGYTF
-	TRBV10-3	TRBJ2-7	CAISLSGGDYEQYF
-	TRBV28	TRBJ2-3	CASSPVQDTQYF
-	TRBV3-1/TRBV3-2	TRBJ1-4	CASSTTRKLFF
-	TRBV6-5	TRBJ1-1	CASNRGINTEAFF